Given below is one T cell receptor (beta chain) in context. The sample belongs to a study of blood T cell repertoires in COVID-19. TCRdb keeps only in-frame clones here, not all; method: immunoSEQ multiplex PCR. The data show under 200,000 clones, roughly 84% seen once. V was clipped by 0 bases and J by 6 bases, with 9 bases between them. Germline V gives CDR1 MNHNY, CDR2 SVGAGI (reference sequence). The CDR3 has 15 residues. What was sequenced was peripheral blood. The chain combines TRBV6-6 with TRBJ1-6; D call uncertain. The receptor's source is a woman in her fifties or sixties with COVID-19, enrolled during active disease. CDR3: CASSYSELLNSPLHF. CDR3 in DNA: TGTGCCAGCAGTTACTCGGAGCTACTTAATTCACCCCTCCACTTT.